A selection of T cell receptor beta chains follows, all from one sample in a study of T cell repertoires in cytomegalovirus infection. TCRdb ran MiXCR on the reads and lists one entry per CDR3 protein. Of approximately 500,000 distinct CDR3 sequences in the sample, approximately 15% were seen once. Material: CD8+ T cells from PBMCs. The receptors come from a human donor in good health (CMV status not recorded). Some clones in this sample may be carry-over from other donors' samples. Each CDR3 is given with its conserved first and last residue. The D gene is left open where the match is weak. A clone size is listed for some rows: how often the clone was seen (once, few, many), or a class if it is expanded.

TRBJ2-7	TRBV27	TRBD1	many	CASSLGTGYEQYF	TGTGCCAGCAGCCTAGGGACAGGCTACGAGCAGTACTTC
TRBJ2-7	TRBV29-1	TRBD1	.	CSVEVGQGYYEQYF	TGCAGCGTTGAAGTAGGACAGGGATACTACGAGCAGTACTTC
TRBJ1-5	TRBV2	.	few	CASSEAGGFYQPQHF	TGTGCCAGCAGTGAAGCGGGCGGCTTTTATCAGCCCCAGCATTTT
TRBJ2-1	TRBV4-2	TRBD2	many	CASSREGDSYNEQFF	TGTGCCAGCAGCCGGGAGGGAGACTCCTACAATGAGCAGTTCTTC
TRBJ2-5	TRBV2	.	.	CASSVSHRDSSETQYF	TGTGCCAGCAGTGTTAGTCACCGCGATTCGAGCGAGACCCAGTACTTC
TRBJ2-7	TRBV20-1	TRBD2	few	CSVPTSGSSYEQYF	TGCAGTGTTCCGACTAGCGGGAGTTCGTACGAGCAGTACTTC
TRBJ2-1	TRBV29-1	.	few	CSVNPRYNEQFF	TGCAGCGTCAATCCTAGGTACAATGAGCAGTTCTTC
TRBJ2-7	TRBV28	TRBD2	.	CASSLAGLTYEQYF	TGTGCCAGCAGTCTAGCGGGACTCACCTACGAGCAGTACTTC
TRBJ2-7	TRBV25-1	TRBD1	many	CASSGTGPATGGVDEQYF	TGTGCCAGCAGTGGAACGGGCCCCGCGACAGGGGGCGTAGACGAGCAGTACTTC
TRBJ2-7	TRBV11-1	.	.	CASSLEAIGSYEQYF	TGTGCCAGCAGCTTAGAAGCCATCGGCTCCTACGAGCAGTACTTC
TRBJ2-3	TRBV15	.	few	CATSSFTGPDTQYF	TGTGCCACCAGCAGTTTCACAGGGCCAGATACGCAGTATTTT
TRBJ1-6	TRBV7-6	.	many	CASSAGTNRSSYNSPLHF	TGTGCCAGCAGTGCCGGGACCAACAGGAGCTCCTATAATTCACCCCTCCACTTT
TRBJ2-1	TRBV6-8	TRBD2	.	CASMGLHYNEQFF	TGTGCCAGCATGGGACTACACTACAATGAGCAGTTCTTC
TRBJ1-1	TRBV4-1	TRBD1	many	CASSQDWGQGSTEAFF	TGCGCCAGCAGCCAAGATTGGGGACAGGGAAGCACTGAAGCTTTCTTT
TRBJ2-1	TRBV7-6	.	many	CASSPPPSEGEQFF	TGTGCCAGCAGCCCCCCCCCTAGCGAAGGTGAGCAGTTCTTC
TRBJ1-4	TRBV5-1	.	.	CASSLGRGLATNEKLFF	TGCGCCAGCAGCTTGGGCCGGGGGTTAGCAACTAATGAAAAACTGTTTTTT
TRBJ2-2	TRBV28	.	.	CASSFTTLAGTGELFF	TGTGCCAGCAGTTTTACCACCTTAGCAGGGACCGGGGAGCTGTTTTTT
TRBJ2-3	TRBV12-3/TRBV12-4	.	many	CASRGPGARDTDTQYF	TGTGCCAGCAGGGGCCCCGGGGCAAGGGACACAGATACGCAGTATTTT
TRBJ2-3	TRBV10-3	TRBD2	many	CAISESSGGTDTQYF	TGTGCCATCAGTGAGTCCAGCGGGGGCACAGATACGCAGTATTTT
TRBJ2-2	TRBV29-1	TRBD2	.	CSVDGPGDSGTSGPRELFF	TGCAGCGTTGACGGCCCAGGGGACTCCGGGACTAGCGGTCCCAGGGAGCTGTTTTTT
TRBJ2-7	TRBV28	.	few	CASSSRERFEQYF	TGTGCCAGCAGTTCCAGGGAACGGTTCGAGCAGTACTTC
TRBJ2-5	TRBV4-1	.	.	CASSHDQETQYF	TGCGCCAGCAGCCACGATCAGGAGACCCAGTACTTC